These 18 T cell receptor beta chains came from one sample sequenced in a study of CD8 T cells in Susac syndrome. RNA amounts of about 0.5 to 1 ug underwent reverse transcription with random hexamers. TCRdb passed the immunoSEQ multiplex PCR reads through MiXCR, listing each CDR3 protein once. The table shows around 150,000 distinct CDR3 sequences, with approximately 95% occurring only once. What was sequenced was CD8+ T cells from PBMCs. All receptors derive from a human donor in good health.

The chain combines TRBV25-1 with TRBJ1-1; perhaps TRBD1 as D (6 bases). Deletions cut 8 bases from V and 11 bases from J, with 15 bases between. This CDR3 is 11 amino acids long. CDR1 and CDR2 from the germline V gene are MGHDK and SYGVNS. The CDR3 loop is CASVAEQGAFF. In DNA form, the CDR3 reads TGTGCCAGCGTCGCGGAACAGGGTGCTTTCTTT.

This chain connects TRBV7-9 to TRBJ2-7; D remains ambiguous. The CDR3 contains 13 residues. Trimming took 6 bases from V and 2 from J, leaving 11 bases between them. CDR1 and CDR2 (germline): SEHNR, FQNEAQ (reference sequence). CDR3 sequence: CASSRAGTYEQYF. As DNA, the CDR3 is TGTGCCAGCAGTAGGGCCGGTACCTACGAGCAGTACTTC.

The rearrangement links TRBV4-2 to TRBJ2-1; possible D gene TRBD2, 5 bases. The V gene lost 6 bases and the J gene lost 4 bases, with 16 bases spanning the gap. The CDR3 sequence is 15 residues long. Germline V lookup: CDR1 LGHNA, CDR2 YNFKEQ. DNA for the CDR3: TGTGCCAGCAGTCATAGACTATATGGGTACAATGAGCAGTTCTTC. This translates into CASSHRLYGYNEQFF.

The rearrangement links TRBV29-1 to TRBJ2-7; perhaps TRBD1 as D (6 bases). The V gene's germline CDR1 is SQVTM and CDR2 ANQGSEA. The V end was cut by 4 bases, the J end by 0 bases, with 13 bases between. The CDR3 has 14 residues. CDR3 DNA: TGCAGCGTTGTGGGGGCCTCTAGCTCCTACGAGCAGTACTTC. This codes for CSVVGASSSYEQYF.

This chain links TRBV4-3 with TRBJ2-7; D gene uncertain. The CDR3 length is 14 residues. Trimming pared 0 bases from V and 2 bases from J, leaving 8 bases between. Germline CDR1 is LGHNA and CDR2 is YSLEER. The CDR3 DNA is TGCGCCAGCAGCCAAGAGTCGTACACCTACGAGCAGTACTTC. Residues: CASSQESYTYEQYF.

The chain employs TRBV24-1 and TRBJ2-1, with 9 positions matching TRBD1. The CDR3 is 16 residues long. CDR1 is KGHDR and CDR2 is SFDVKD in the germline V gene. The V gene end was trimmed by 0 bases and the J gene end by 5 bases; junction bases not matched to a gene: 4. Written as DNA, the CDR3 is TGTGCCACCAGTGATTTGGGCTGGACAGGGGACAATGAGCAGTTCTTC. Amino acid sequence: CATSDLGWTGDNEQFF.

The rearrangement uses TRBV20-1 and TRBJ2-2; TRBD2 agrees at 9 bases. The junction had 15 bases not matched to a gene; V was cut back by 2 bases and J by 5 bases. Germline V gene lookup returns CDR1 DFQATT and CDR2 SNEGSKA (reference sequence). The CDR3 spans 18 residues. The CDR3 nucleotides read TGCAGTGCTAGACACCCGCTACCTCTAGCGGGAATGACCGGGGAGCTGTTTTTT. Its translation: CSARHPLPLAGMTGELFF.

V usage is TRBV27 and J usage is TRBJ2-6; D tentatively reads TRBD1 or TRBD2 (6 bases each). The CDR3 consists of 15 residues. Germline lookup yields CDR1 MNHEY and CDR2 SMNVEV (reference sequence). The V end lost 3 bases, the J end lost 3 bases, and 9 bases lay between the germline ends. The DNA of the CDR3 is TGTGCCAGCAGTTTCAGGGGAGGTGGGGCCAACGTCCTGACTTTC. Its translation: CASSFRGGGANVLTF.

The V call is TRBV12-3 or TRBV12-4, the J call TRBJ2-7; the D gene is possibly TRBD2 (7 bases). V lost 3 bases and J lost 1, with 13 bases in between. This CDR3 comprises 15 residues. The CDR3 DNA follows: TGTGCCAGCAGTTTGTCGCGGGGGCCTTCCTACGAGCAGTACTTC. The encoded protein is CASSLSRGPSYEQYF.

This sequence joins TRBV27 and TRBJ2-1; D may be TRBD1 (5 bases). This CDR3 has 14 amino acids. CDR1 MNHEY and CDR2 SMNVEV come from the germline V gene (reference sequence). V was clipped by 5 bases and J by 8 bases, with 16 bases between them. CDR3 in amino acids: CASSPLTGLHEQFF. The DNA for the CDR3 is TGTGCCAGCAGTCCCCTCACAGGCCTCCATGAGCAGTTCTTC.

The table lists this clonotype with a count of one. The genes are TRBV14 and TRBJ2-3; the D gene is possibly TRBD2 (6 bases). The CDR3 has 11 amino acids. Germline V lookup: CDR1 SGHDN, CDR2 FVKESK. The germline V and J ends were trimmed by 3 bases and 10 bases, with 8 bases remaining between them. The DNA for the CDR3 is TGTGCCAGCAGCCAGGGAGGATCGCAGTATTTT. Protein sequence: CASSQGGSQYF.

The chain uses TRBV30 and TRBJ1-5; D is ambiguous. V lost 0 bases to trimming and J lost 0 bases, with 9 bases between them. The CDR3 contains 15 residues. Germline V gene lookup returns CDR1 GTSNPN and CDR2 SVGIG (reference sequence). CDR3 bases: TGTGCCTGGAGTGTTGGGAGTTATAGCAATCAGCCCCAGCATTTT. Protein sequence: CAWSVGSYSNQPQHF.

The chain links TRBV12-3 or TRBV12-4 to TRBJ2-7, with TRBD1 as a possible D gene (7 bases). V was pared by 7 bases and J by 3 bases, with 16 bases between. This CDR3 is built from 14 residues. The CDR3: CASKGTDGGYEQYF. CDR3 nucleotides: TGTGCCAGCAAGGGGACAGACGGGGGCTACGAGCAGTACTTC.

This sequence joins TRBV13 and TRBJ2-2, with 7 nucleotides matching TRBD2. From germline, CDR1 is PRHDT and CDR2 FYEKMQ (reference sequence). This CDR3 contains 15 residues. J was trimmed by 4 bases and V by 3 bases; bases with no gene match: 5. As DNA, the CDR3 is TGTGCCAGCAGCTTTGGACGCGGGGGCACCGGGGAGCTGTTTTTT. This sequence encodes CASSFGRGGTGELFF.

The DNA of the CDR3 is TGTGCCACCAGTGATTTGCCGGGTACCACCGGGGAGCTGTTTTTT. Translation gives CATSDLPGTTGELFF. The chain links TRBV24-1 to TRBJ2-2; D ambiguous. Deletions cut 0 bases from V and 4 bases from J, with 8 bases between. The CDR3 runs 15 residues. Germline CDR1 reads KGHDR; CDR2 reads SFDVKD.

V gene TRBV7-9 combines with J gene TRBJ2-3; 11 nucleotides match TRBD1. Looked up from germline, CDR1 is SEHNR and CDR2 is FQNEAQ (reference sequence). Trimming removed 0 bases from V and 5 bases from J; junction bases left unmatched: 7. This CDR3 has 17 residues. CDR3 region: CASSLAPGQGVEDTQYF. Written as DNA, the CDR3 is TGTGCCAGCAGCTTAGCTCCGGGACAGGGGGTTGAAGATACGCAGTATTTT.

The chain is built from TRBV27 and TRBJ2-7, with TRBD2 matching over 9 bases. V dropped 8 bases and J dropped 6; count of bases not matched to a gene: 17. In germline, CDR1 is MNHEY, CDR2 SMNVEV (reference sequence). CDR3 length: 16 amino acids. For the CDR3, the DNA is TGTGCCAGCGTCCTGGGACCCGGGACTAGCAGGGCCGAGCAGTACTTC. Its protein product is CASVLGPGTSRAEQYF.

The J gene is TRBJ2-2, the V gene TRBV6-2 or TRBV6-3; TRBD1 is a possible D gene (5 bases). This CDR3 spans 16 amino acids. The germline V and J ends were trimmed by 2 bases and 2 bases, with 12 bases remaining between them. Germline values: CDR1 MNHEY, CDR2 SVGEGT. CDR3 amino acids: CASSYSGWGNTGELFF. As DNA, the CDR3 is TGTGCCAGCAGTTACAGTGGATGGGGCAACACCGGGGAGCTGTTTTTT.